This T cell receptor (beta chain) derives from a study of regulatory T cells in long-lasting Graves disease. Specified time point: newly diagnosed GD, antithyroid drugs for less than 3 months. There was RNA extracted from PBMCs, and the TCR library was made from it. The germline V gene has CDR1 DFQATT and CDR2 SNEGSKA (reference sequence). This CDR3 has 16 amino acids. V was shortened by 0 bases and J by 0 bases, with 12 bases between the two germline ends. Assembly of TCR beta libraries relied on iRepertoire HTBI primers together with Arm-PCR of CDR3 regions. TCRdb passed the multiplex PCR reads through MiXCR, listing each CDR3 protein once. The table records about 530,000 distinct CDR3 sequences, around 16% of them present only once. There are a few counts of this clonotype. These data also featured in a second study, about T cells in Graves' hyperthyroidism and ophthalmopathy.

The genes are TRBV20-1 and TRBJ2-4, with a weak D call TRBD2 (7 bases). The clonotype was recovered from a middle-aged woman with Graves disease. This sample comprised peripheral blood mononuclear cells (PBMCs), obtained at new diagnosis, from a patient treated with antithyroid drugs. CDR3 sequence (DNA): TGCAGTGCTAGAGAAGGGGGGGCCCTAGCCAAAAACATTCAGTACTTC. Translation: CSAREGGALAKNIQYF.